This T cell receptor (beta chain) was sequenced for a study of spatial heterogeneity in lung cancer (dated by TCRdb to the late 2010s). At the level of the whole study: Beta-chain transcripts were consistently detected in greater numbers than alpha-chain transcripts, which likely reflected higher beta-chain transcript abundance. The study linked features of the TCR repertoire to counts of nonsynonymous mutations, which were determined by whole-exome sequencing of tumor tissue. The study quantitatively compared TCR alpha and beta repertoires across multiple tumor regions, matched nontumor lung and blood in non-small cell lung cancer. At surgery, over 200 tumor regions, 64 matched nontumor lung samples and 45 to 60 PBMC samples were TCR-sequenced for both alpha and beta chains. In the raw uncorrected reads, each unique combination of TCR and UMI appeared more than ten times on average.

The intended sense of this specimen's time point label: sample taken at primary tumor resection. For TCR sequencing, whole RNA was extracted from tumor and nontumor lung tissue, or from cryopreserved PBMC samples, and no cell sorting was done. The donors were more than 60 patients from the lung TRACERx cohort who had early-stage, untreated non-small cell lung cancer. Patients were selected for TCR sequencing only if sufficient RNA was available from at least two tumor regions. Sequences DFQATT (CDR1) and SNEGSKA (CDR2) are obtained from the germline V gene (reference sequence). Measured from the cysteine to the phenylalanine, the CDR3 is 12 residues long. Left in the record is the CDR3 DNA by itself, 36 bases read in frame from the first base. V was cut back by 1 base and J by 4 bases, leaving a gap of 6 bases between them. This clonotype was recorded many times. Its cognate antigen has yet to be identified. Base qualities are not at hand, and no much larger clone is one base apart.

Results the study describes overall, beyond this receptor: Ubiquitous expanded tumor TCRs showed up in blood more often at tumor resection than at routine follow-up. Confirming at a functional level the hypothesis that regional TCRs recognize regional mutations was considered to require additional single-cell paired TCR alpha and beta sequencing.

Receptors were amplified or captured by 5' RACE. Sequencing was carried out with a NextSeq 500. To allow correction of PCR and sequencing errors, the TCR library protocol tagged every TCR cDNA molecule with a unique molecular identifier. The study's processing was this. TCR identification, UMI-based error correction and CDR3 extraction were all carried out with Decombinator tools. TCRs above a frequency of 2 per 1,000, corresponding to the top 1% of the tumor frequency distribution, were defined as expanded. Rényi diversity was computed with the R vegan package after subsampling each repertoire 100 times to 5,000 TCRs. CDR3 similarity networks were built from amino acid triplet string-kernel similarity, connecting CDR3s with pairwise similarity above 0.82. TCRdb trimmed the raw reads at Q25, called clones with MiXCR and kept productive beta chains. Here each entry gathers all rows of one CDR3 protein and keeps the most common genes and DNA. These V and J calls rely on TCRdb rather than the paper's analysis. The sample records approximately 44,000 distinct CDR3 sequences, approximately 12% of which are singletons. The ten most abundant clones make up roughly 40% of the sample.

The source of this sequence is a female donor with early-stage non-small cell lung cancer. The rearranged segments are TRBV20-1 and TRBJ2-3; the D gene remains uncertain. The sample here was PBMCs, taken at surgery. For the CDR3, the sequence is CSARAQADTQYF. The DNA is as follows: TGCAGTGCTAGAGCGCAAGCAGATACGCAGTATTTT.